This record concerns one TCR beta chain sequence. Its antigen is not identified. The sample is drawn from a study of T cell responses to AZD1222 COVID-19 vaccine. In the study overall: Both about-4-week and about-12-week second-dose recipients were combined.

The trim removed 2 bases at V and 6 bases at J, leaving 13 bases unmatched. The CDR3 length is 17 residues. Germline CDR1 is SGHDT and CDR2 is YYEEEE. Overall study results and limits: Unmutated variant regions reportedly attract nearly half of all spike-specific TCRs. In all cases, repertoires were sampled only after the peak T cell response.

Sequencing used immunoSEQ multiplex PCR; TCRdb keeps in-frame clones, though not all of them. This sample has 150,000 to 200,000 clones; 80% to 95% occur once, and the top ten carry 1.3% to 1.5%. The receptor was derived from an adult in good health. Sequences were derived from peripheral blood, sampled on day 0 of AZD1222 vaccination. The J gene is TRBJ1-2, the V gene TRBV5-6; TRBD1 matches at 10 bases. The CDR3 DNA is TGTGCCAGCAGCTTTACCACCCCGGGACAGGGGAGAGATGGCTACACCTTC. Residues: CASSFTTPGQGRDGYTF.